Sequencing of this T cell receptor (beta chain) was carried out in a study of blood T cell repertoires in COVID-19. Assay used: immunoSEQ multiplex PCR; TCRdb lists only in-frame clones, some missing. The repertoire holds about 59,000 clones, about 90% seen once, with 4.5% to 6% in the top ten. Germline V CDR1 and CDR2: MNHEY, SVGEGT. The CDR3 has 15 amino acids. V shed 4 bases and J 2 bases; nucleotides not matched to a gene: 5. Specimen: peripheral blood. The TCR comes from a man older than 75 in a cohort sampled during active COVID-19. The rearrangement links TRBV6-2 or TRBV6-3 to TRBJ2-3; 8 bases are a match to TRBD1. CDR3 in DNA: TGTGCCAGCAGTTCCTGGACAGGGCTCACAGATACGCAGTATTTT. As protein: CASSSWTGLTDTQYF.